Presented here are 29 T cell receptor beta chains from one specimen sequenced in a study of blood T cell repertoires in COVID-19. The method was immunoSEQ multiplex PCR; TCRdb's version includes in-frame clones alone and lacks a portion of them. Among just over 250,000 clones listed, 91% were seen once. The sample consisted of peripheral blood. Every receptor here comes from a person in their late teens or twenties with COVID-19, enrolled during active disease.

The chain is built from TRBV7-9 and TRBJ1-1; the D gene is possibly TRBD1 (5 bases). The CDR3 runs to 18 residues. The germline CDR1 and CDR2 sequences are SEHNR and FQNEAQ (reference sequence). The germline V and J ends were trimmed by 3 bases and 0 bases, with 20 bases remaining between them. The CDR3 here is CASSFPEGAARMNTEAFF. The CDR3 region has the DNA TGTGCCAGCAGCTTCCCCGAAGGGGCAGCCAGGATGAACACTGAAGCTTTCTTT.

V gene TRBV5-5 combines with J gene TRBJ2-7, with TRBD1 as a possible D gene (5 bases). Trimming took 4 bases from V and 2 from J, leaving 13 bases between them. The CDR3 runs to 14 residues. Per the germline V gene, CDR1 is SGHKS and CDR2 is YYEKEE (reference sequence). The CDR3 loop reads CASSQSWGPYEQYF. The CDR3 DNA reads TGTGCCAGCAGCCAATCGTGGGGCCCCTACGAGCAGTACTTC.

This chain connects TRBV18 to TRBJ1-5; D is unclear. The V and J ends lost 4 bases and 2 bases respectively, with 9 bases between them. Per germline, CDR1 KGHSH and CDR2 LQKENI. The CDR3 loop spans 14 amino acids. The CDR3 DNA sequence: TGTGCCAGCTCACTAAACTCCGGCAATCAGCCCCAGCATTTT. It translates to CASSLNSGNQPQHF.

The chain uses TRBV14 and TRBJ2-5, with 8 nucleotides matching TRBD2. The CDR3 loop spans 15 amino acids. The J segment lost 5 bases and the V segment lost 2 bases, leaving 7 bases of the junction unmatched. Germline lookup yields CDR1 SGHDN and CDR2 FVKESK. CDR3 region: CASSQTAGVSETQYF. The CDR3 DNA sequence: TGTGCCAGCAGCCAAACAGCGGGAGTTTCGGAGACCCAGTACTTC.

The chain is built from TRBV12-5 and TRBJ2-5, with 11 bases identical to TRBD2. The CDR3 runs 16 residues. The germline CDR1 and CDR2 sequences are LGHNT and FRNRAP. Trimming took 4 bases from V and 3 from J; bases not matched to a gene: 7. CDR3 sequence (DNA): TGTGCTAGTGGTTCTGTAGCGGGAGGGTTTGAAGAGACCCAGTACTTC. Translation: CASGSVAGGFEETQYF.

The CDR3 nucleotides read TGTGCCAGCAGCGACCTAGCGGAACCGACCCACGGGCCGTACTTC. This gives the protein CASSDLAEPTHGPYF. The J gene is TRBJ2-7, the V gene TRBV7-9; 7 nucleotides line up with TRBD2. Germline-derived CDR1 and CDR2 are SEHNR and FQNEAQ (reference sequence). The trim removed 5 bases at V and 12 bases at J, leaving 19 bases unmatched. This CDR3 comprises 15 residues.

This chain connects TRBV6-5 to TRBJ2-5; 11 bases are a match to TRBD2. There are 14 residues in the CDR3. J was trimmed by 3 bases and V by 6 bases; bases with no gene match: 3. Germline assignment: CDR1 MNHEY and CDR2 SVGAGI. In DNA, the CDR3 is TGTGCCAGCAGAAATAGCGGGAGGGAAGAGACCCAGTACTTC. Protein: CASRNSGREETQYF.

This sequence joins TRBV20-1 and TRBJ2-1, with D unresolved. This CDR3 contains 11 residues. The V end lost 5 bases, the J end lost 4 bases, and 6 bases lay between the germline ends. CDR1 is DFQATT, CDR2 SNEGSKA, per germline (reference sequence). The DNA for the CDR3 is TGCAGTGCTCCAGAATACAATGAGCAGTTCTTC. This translates into CSAPEYNEQFF.

The V gene is TRBV5-4, the J gene TRBJ2-7; 11 nucleotides match TRBD2. V lost 1 base, J lost 3 bases, and 3 bases stayed unmatched. This CDR3 contains 15 residues. Germline CDR1 reads SGHNT; CDR2 reads YYREEE (reference sequence). CDR3 residues: CASSLLAGGSYEQYF. The CDR3 coding sequence is TGTGCCAGCAGCTTGCTAGCGGGAGGTAGCTACGAGCAGTACTTC.

The V and J genes are TRBV19 and TRBJ1-2; 7 bases line up with TRBD1. CDR1 LNHDA and CDR2 SQIVND come from the germline V gene (reference sequence). This CDR3 is 13 amino acids long. With 7 bases clipped from V and 4 bases from J, the junction kept 6 bases outside the gene matches. The CDR3 DNA reads TGTGCCAGTAACCCGGGACAGAGCTATGGCTACACCTTC. Translated, it gives CASNPGQSYGYTF.

The genes are TRBV15 and TRBJ1-4; D is possibly TRBD1 (6 bases). V lost 8 bases and J 7 bases, leaving 14 bases between the germline ends. The CDR3 covers 13 residues. Germline CDR1 is LNHNV and CDR2 is YYDKDF (reference sequence). As DNA, the CDR3 is TGTGCCACCGGGGGCGCTTCTACTGAAAAACTGTTTTTT. Translation gives CATGGASTEKLFF.

The chain employs TRBV7-8 and TRBJ2-1, with 10 nucleotides matching TRBD1. After removal of 3 bases from V and 7 bases from J, the junction contained 9 bases not matched to a gene. Germline V gives CDR1 SGHVS, CDR2 FQNEAQ. There are 16 residues in the CDR3. The CDR3, as DNA: TGTGCCAGCAGCTTCAGACAGGGGGCGACCCGAAATGAGCAGTTCTTC. Amino acids: CASSFRQGATRNEQFF.

The chain carries TRBV5-6 and TRBJ2-1, with 7 bases lining up with TRBD2. V dropped 3 bases and J dropped 4; count of bases not matched to a gene: 4. The CDR3 is 14 amino acids. The germline CDR1 and CDR2 sequences are SGHDT and YYEEEE. The CDR3, as DNA: TGTGCCAGCAGCTCGGGACTAAAATACAATGAGCAGTTCTTC. As protein: CASSSGLKYNEQFF. Variable domain in full (rest from reference TRBV5-6 and TRBJ2-1): DAGVTQSPTHLIKTRGQQVTLRCSPKSGHDTVSWYQQALGQGPQFIFQYYEEEERQRGNFPDRFSGHQFPNYSSELNVNALLLGDSALYLCASSSGLKYNEQFFGPGTRLTVL.

The V and J genes are TRBV19 and TRBJ2-2; D is unclear. The CDR3 length is 13 residues. Trimming stripped 3 bases from V and 9 bases from J, with 11 bases between. Germline loops: CDR1 LNHDA, CDR2 SQIVND (reference sequence). The CDR3, as DNA: TGTGCCAGTAGTATCCAATTGTTTCGGGAGCTGTTTTTT. It is translated as CASSIQLFRELFF. The full variable domain, rest sourced from reference TRBV19 and TRBJ2-2, is DGGITQSPKYLFRKEGQNVTLSCEQNLNHDAMYWYRQDPGQGLRLIYYSQIVNDFQKGDIAEGYSVSREKKESFPLTVTSAQKNPTAFYLCASSIQLFRELFFGEGSRLTVL.

The V call is TRBV4-3, the J call TRBJ2-2; D ambiguous. V was trimmed by 2 bases and J by 6 bases, leaving 10 bases between them. The CDR3 has 14 residues. Germline V gene lookup returns CDR1 LGHNA and CDR2 YSLEER. CDR3 sequence (DNA): TGCGCCAGCAGCCAATCAGGTTGGGCCGGGGAGCTGTTTTTT. Residues: CASSQSGWAGELFF.

The V and J genes are TRBV28 and TRBJ2-3, with a tentative D call TRBD2 (5 bases). Between the trimmed V and J ends, which lost 4 bases and 3 bases, there was a span of 8 bases. Germline-derived CDR1 and CDR2 are MDHEN and SYDVKM. The CDR3 is 13 residues long. The CDR3: CASSSAATDTQYF. The DNA for the CDR3 is TGTGCCAGCAGTTCAGCGGCTACAGATACGCAGTATTTT.

This rearrangement joins TRBV5-1 to TRBJ2-5; maybe TRBD2 (5 bases). The V end was cut by 5 bases, the J end by 5 bases, with 13 bases between. There are 13 residues in the CDR3. Germline CDR1 and CDR2: SGHRS and YFSETQ. The CDR3 nucleotides read TGCGCCAGCAGAGGAGGCGCCTGGGAGACCCAGTACTTC. Translating it yields CASRGGAWETQYF.

J is TRBJ2-2 and V is TRBV9, with a tentative D call TRBD2 (6 bases). The V gene lost 2 bases and the J gene lost 4 bases, with 12 bases spanning the gap. The CDR3 has 15 amino acids. Germline V lookup: CDR1 SGDLS, CDR2 YYNGEE. This chain's CDR3 is CASSVETSGTGELFF. In DNA form, the CDR3 reads TGTGCCAGCAGCGTTGAGACTAGTGGCACCGGGGAGCTGTTTTTT.

The rearrangement joins TRBV3-1 (or the pseudogene TRBV3-2) to TRBJ2-1; 8 nucleotides align to TRBD2. V was pared by 0 bases and J by 2 bases, with 6 bases of the junction left unmatched. Germline V gives CDR1 LGHDT, CDR2 YNNKEL (reference sequence). There are 17 residues in the CDR3. CDR3 sequence reads: CASSQEQSGRPYNEQFF. CDR3 nucleotides: TGTGCCAGCAGCCAAGAACAAAGCGGGAGACCCTACAATGAGCAGTTCTTC.

This chain uses TRBV5-4 with TRBJ2-3; 8 bases are a match to TRBD1. Looked up from germline, CDR1 is SGHNT and CDR2 is YYREEE (reference sequence). The ends lost 0 bases at V and 5 bases at J; junction bases unmatched: 5. There are 15 residues in the CDR3. The CDR3 DNA reads TGTGCCAGCAGCTTGGTAGGGACAGGACGAGATACGCAGTATTTT. It yields the protein CASSLVGTGRDTQYF.

In this sample, this clone turned up once. The J gene is TRBJ1-5, the V gene TRBV28, with 12 bases matching TRBD1. The length of the CDR3 is 16 residues. The V segment lost 6 bases and the J segment 4 bases; nucleotides outside the gene matches: 7. Germline CDR1 is MDHEN and CDR2 is SYDVKM. The CDR3 DNA sequence: TGTGCCAGCAGATCGGGACAGGGGGCGCGGAATCAGCCCCAGCATTTT. It codes for CASRSGQGARNQPQHF.

The rearrangement uses TRBV11-3 and TRBJ1-2, with D possibly being TRBD1 (6 bases). This CDR3 spans 13 amino acids. Germline V CDR1 and CDR2: SGHNT, YENEEA. Trimming took off 5 bases at V and 8 bases at J, with 15 bases between the two ends. The CDR3 DNA reads TGTGCCAGCAGCCGGCCGGCAGGGGAAGGCTACACCTTC. Protein product: CASSRPAGEGYTF.

This clone has only one observation. The V call is TRBV29-1, the J call TRBJ1-2; D may be TRBD1 (6 bases). V lost 8 bases, J lost 2 bases, and 15 bases lay in between. The germline gives CDR1 SQVTM, CDR2 ANQGSEA. The CDR3 loop spans 13 amino acids. CDR3 residues: CSSEDRGNYGYTF. The DNA of the CDR3 is TGCAGCTCAGAGGACAGAGGGAACTATGGCTACACCTTC.

The chain couples TRBV29-1 to TRBJ2-2; a weak D match, TRBD2 (5 bases). The germline gives CDR1 SQVTM, CDR2 ANQGSEA. The CDR3 covers 14 residues. Trimming stripped 1 base from V and 4 bases from J, with 10 bases between. This CDR3 reads CSVEGEPRTGELFF. CDR3 coding DNA: TGCAGCGTTGAAGGGGAGCCGCGCACCGGGGAGCTGTTTTTT.

The chain employs TRBV27 and TRBJ1-1; 8 positions agree with TRBD1. Germline V gene data show CDR1 as MNHEY and CDR2 as SMNVEV (reference sequence). The CDR3 has 16 amino acids. Trimming cost V 6 bases and J 0 bases; bases outside gene matches: 9. The CDR3 coding sequence is TGTGCCAGCAGGGAGGGGACAGGACGATTGAACACTGAAGCTTTCTTT. Protein: CASREGTGRLNTEAFF.

This clone turned up a few times. V usage is TRBV25-1 and J usage is TRBJ2-2; D unresolved. CDR3 length: 14 residues. V was cut by 2 bases and J by 0 bases, with 4 bases left in between. Per germline, CDR1 MGHDK and CDR2 SYGVNS. The CDR3 region is CASSEVANTGELFF. The CDR3 DNA follows: TGTGCCAGCAGTGAAGTCGCGAACACCGGGGAGCTGTTTTTT.

This clone was observed a single time. The chain is built from TRBV27 and TRBJ1-6; D remains unclear. The CDR3 is made up of 13 amino acids. V was shortened by 5 bases and J by 7 bases, with 9 bases between the two germline ends. The germline CDR1 and CDR2 sequences are MNHEY and SMNVEV (reference sequence). For the CDR3, the DNA is TGTGCCAGCAGTGGGCAGAGCAATTCACCCCTCCACTTT. Its translation: CASSGQSNSPLHF.

This chain links TRBV27 with TRBJ1-1, with 11 bases aligning to TRBD1. The CDR3 loop spans 16 amino acids. Germline values: CDR1 MNHEY, CDR2 SMNVEV (reference sequence). V lost 5 bases, J lost 0 bases, and 5 bases stayed unmatched. CDR3 nucleotide sequence: TGTGCCAGCAGTCCCGGGACAGGGGGGATGAACACTGAAGCTTTCTTT. It is translated as CASSPGTGGMNTEAFF.

This clone turned up a few times. The chain couples TRBV19 to TRBJ2-2; D is possibly TRBD1 (6 bases). V dropped 8 bases and J dropped 2 bases, with 12 bases sitting between them. This CDR3 comprises 14 residues. The germline V gene encodes CDR1 LNHDA and CDR2 SQIVND (reference sequence). The CDR3 loop is CASSGTPNTGELFF. DNA of the CDR3: TGTGCCAGTTCCGGGACACCTAACACCGGGGAGCTGTTTTTT.